This TCR beta chain came from a study of cytotoxic CD8 clonotypes in ibrutinib-treated CLL. Study-level information: Response samples were taken after a median about twelve months of treatment, range 6 to 36. General observations from the study: Having risen at ibrutinib response, clonality had fallen back toward baseline by progression. Circulating CD8+ T-cell counts were tracked by baseline clonality, which exceeded that of age-matched healthy donors.

Deletions cut 3 bases from V and 6 bases from J, with 1 base between. The CDR3 totals 10 residues. Per the germline V gene, CDR1 is SEHNR and CDR2 is FQNEAQ (reference sequence). On this clone: What it recognizes is unknown.

Target depth was 1 in 200,000 to 1 in 1 million T cells, about 10x per clonotype. The data were produced by immunoSEQ multiplex PCR, yet TCRdb's version contains in-frame clones alone and is incomplete. The sample contains 140,000 or so clones, approximately 80% of which appear only once. This chain uses TRBV7-9 with TRBJ2-3; no clear D gene. The sequence was collected from a human donor with chronic lymphocytic leukemia. Source: PBMCs, taken after 12 months of ibrutinib treatment. The CDR3 is CASSFDTQYF. The CDR3, as DNA: TGTGCCAGCAGCTTTGATACGCAGTATTTT.